The present TCR beta chain was sequenced within a study of T cell repertoires in cytomegalovirus infection. This clonotype was found a few times. Its antigen is currently unknown. MiXCR, applied by TCRdb to the reads, yields one record per CDR3 protein. Found here are some 940,000 distinct CDR3 sequences, approximately 31% of them singletons; the top ten hold roughly 13%. This CDR3 spans 14 amino acids. Germline V CDR1 and CDR2: LGHNA, YSLEER. Trimming pared 4 bases from V and 4 bases from J, leaving 13 bases between. Here the sequenced sample was cultured CD8+ T cells from PBMCs, taken from culture after CMV antigen stimulation. The clonotype originates from a human donor in good health (CMV status not recorded). Some clones in this sample may be carry-over from other donors' samples. V is TRBV4-3 and J is TRBJ2-5; D gene unclear. This chain's CDR3 is CASSPPAGIETQYF. DNA for the CDR3: TGCGCCAGCAGCCCTCCTGCAGGAATAGAGACCCAGTACTTC.